This T cell receptor (beta chain) was found in a study of cytomegalovirus exposure and HLA in healthy donors (dated by TCRdb to about 2017). For the wider study: In an earlier analysis of 450 to 750 of the donors, 276 Gb of sequence data and 100 million or so unique TCR beta sequences from about 180 million T cells were reported. Both class I and class II loci were covered by HLA typing, at four-digit resolution. Of the roughly 400 genotyped donors, 65% to 90% were placed in the genetic ancestry cluster associated with self-reported Caucasian donors. Across 398 genotyped donors of the cohort, an average of roughly 230,000 unique TCR beta nucleotide sequences per donor were sequenced, and 15% to 20% of those sequences were non-productive. Along with the roughly 700-subject first cohort, a separate validation cohort of some 130 different subjects was used. To study patterns of TCR occurrence, a later analysis re-analyzed previously published TCR beta repertoires from around 660 donors and added high-resolution HLA genotyping. All discovery cohort repertoires had been generated using a single sequencing platform. The study profiled the T cell repertoires of fewer than 850 subjects by immunosequencing and related them to cytomegalovirus serostatus. A few DR-DQ haplotypes were handled as single units for association and clustering because linkage in the cohort was strong. An earlier analysis of approximately 500 of the donors applied high-throughput TCR beta sequencing to assess whether each TCR beta V gene segment acted as functional or pseudogenic. The study aimed to test whether signatures of past pathogen exposure could be identified by cataloging public T cell receptors. Donor age, sex, ethnicity and CMV serostatus were collected together with the repertoire data. A later genetic analysis used genome-wide SNP genotypes for about 60% of the 666 donors, treating that subset as a discovery cohort. High-throughput TCR immunosequencing, statistical association of individual TCRs with disease status, and machine learning were combined to predict cytomegalovirus infection status. Approximately 310 gigabases of sequencing data and approximately 91 million unique TCR sequences made up an early release that covered approximately 650 HLA-typed donors. Rather than drawing on any new phenotypic data, the later analysis identified candidate immune exposures from TCR beta sequences and the way those sequences occurred across donors. The number of donors typed differed by locus, with about 629-630 for A, B, C, DRB1 and DQB1, roughly 550 for DQA1, approximately 580 for DPA1, and 450 to 480 for DPB1. Points the paper makes about the study in general: When HLA alleles, especially DR and DQ, strongly co-occurred, attributing TCR associations to individual alleles was difficult. Presence/absence analyses assumed roughly uniform sequencing depth across donors, an assumption that may not hold. A cluster of highly shared sequence variants was judged likely to be a technical artifact of the sequencing pipeline. In a later analysis, HLA-associated TCR beta chains were found to be more clonally expanded and to have lower generation probabilities than equally common non-associated chains. Cytomegalovirus status was reported to be diagnosed by the classifier with high specificity and sensitivity in both the original and validation cohorts. Because some donors lacked HLA typing at each locus, the association tests relied only on the typed subset. Broadly in line with IMGT annotations, most TCR beta V segments showed up in productive rearrangements about 87% or about 30% of the time in an earlier analysis of several hundred of the donors. In a later genetic analysis, a missense DCLRE1C variant was associated with V-gene and J-gene trimming of TCR beta chains, and the association was replicated in an independent cohort. For the cohort, immune exposure information was limited to CMV serostatus. Over 15 rarely observed V segments, including chromosome 9 orphons, were excluded from the earlier analysis of almost 600 of the donors because counts were too low. Because the 87-base-pair reads could not distinguish some IMGT-functional V segments, including TRBV6-2 and TRBV6-3, those segments were excluded. A later genetic analysis reported fewer N-insertions in productive TCRs among donors in an Asian-associated ancestry cluster than the roughly 700-donor mean. A further reported finding was that TCR beta sequences accurately predicted the HLA-A and HLA-B alleles for most subjects in the first cohort. In a later analysis, about 17,000 TCR beta sequences were associated with specific HLA alleles at a false discovery rate of 0.05. In vitro tests confirmed that a few of the cytomegalovirus-associated TCR beta chains recognize cytomegalovirus antigens. While some public TCRs were present in many individuals, most TCR sequences turned up only very rarely across donors. It was suggested by the authors that the approach could potentially be generalized to other disease states and immunological phenotypes. According to a later analysis, parvovirus B19, influenza, CMV and Epstein-Barr virus appeared linked to several top co-occurrence clusters. The cohort was sequenced for TCR beta chains only, and without alpha or paired-chain data the features that could be detected were limited. Most CMV-associated TCR beta chains appeared to be HLA-restricted in a later analysis, and the HLA associations seemed to be driven largely by CMV exposure. Correlated functional status among segregating V segments might reflect linkage disequilibrium, but an unknown experimental factor could not be ruled out. A total of 150 to 200 TCR beta chains were listed by the study as associated with cytomegalovirus. According to a later analysis, TCR association rates differed among HLA loci, with DRB1 alleles showing the most associated TCRs and HLA-C alleles showing the fewest.

CDR1 SGDLS and CDR2 YYNGEE were looked up in the germline V gene. Trimming at the junction amounts to 2 bases on V and 0 bases on J, and the germline ends lie 12 bases apart. From cysteine to phenylalanine, the CDR3 is 15 amino acids long. The DNA shown is the 45-base CDR3, in frame from base 1. The cohort was made up of 650 to 700 healthy bone marrow donors. Cohort members were all nominally healthy when sampled, although unrecorded immune exposures were likely present. The donor tested CMV seropositive, placing the donor among the 250 to 350 seropositive members of the cohort. Each donor provided a peripheral blood sample, and peripheral blood mononuclear cells were used for TCR beta sequencing. The Qiagen DNeasy Blood Extraction Kit was used to extract genomic DNA from the blood cell samples. Receptors were amplified or captured by the immunoSEQ multiplex PCR assay. For the multiplex PCR, a mixture combining 60 forward primers for TCR Vbeta segments and 13 reverse primers for TCR Jbeta segments was used. A multiplex PCR assay on genomic DNA amplified the CDR3 region of rearranged TCR beta genes. On the Illumina HiSeq System, the amplified TCR beta libraries were sequenced as 87-base-pair reads. In the paper's pipeline: In a later analysis, roughly 80 million unique TCR beta chains were counted across the 500 to 850 repertoires, and approximately 9.9 million of these chains were shared by at least two donors. A nearest-neighbor algorithm error-corrected the raw reads and collapsed the reads into unique sequences, merging closely related sequences to remove PCR and sequencing errors. To assign V, D and J gene segments, CDR3 sequences were aligned to IMGT reference sequences. For a sequence to be retained, a match of at least six nucleotides was required to both a V gene segment and a J gene segment. A rearrangement counted as productive if the CDR3 had no stop codons and remained in frame with V and J, and every other rearrangement counted as non-productive. Following IMGT convention, CDR3 was defined as the stretch from the second conserved V-encoded cysteine up to the conserved J-encoded phenylalanine. Sequences without an unambiguous match to a single V gene segment were excluded from the earlier analysis of approximately 600 of the donors. In an earlier analysis of 587 of the donors, V segments were called functional above 56.7% productive rearrangements and were called segregating when the between-donor standard deviation exceeded 5%. A statistical classification framework was built for diagnosing cytomegalovirus status from the catalog of TCR beta chain sequences. A later analysis assigned V and J genes by comparing TCR nucleotide sequences with IMGT/GENE-DB human TR gene sequences. In a later analysis, CDR3 sequences and most-parsimonious VDJ recombination scenarios were assigned using the TCRdist pipeline. In a later analysis, each TCR beta chain was defined by its CDR3 amino acid sequence together with its V-gene family, and reads lacking a unique V-gene family were excluded. In a later analysis, 450 to 600 highly shared, low-generation-probability nucleotide sequences were removed to address suspected cross-contamination and a sequencing artifact. A later analysis calculated a clonal expansion index for each public chain from normalized within-repertoire ranks of inferred template counts. Generation probabilities in a later analysis came from a VDJ recombination model fitted to out-of-frame rearrangements, and those results were checked against IGoR. In a later analysis, hypergeometric tests were used to score TCR-TCR, TCR-HLA and TCR-CMV co-occurrence, with a repertoire-size bias correction applied to TCR pairs. False discovery rates were estimated in a later analysis by permuting HLA or CMV assignments 20 times. A later analysis grouped co-occurring TCRs with DBSCAN, adding TCRdist sequence similarity when clustering within HLA-allele-positive subsets. Repertoires with fewer than 30,000 or more than 120,000 public chains were left out of co-occurrence clustering, as were five repertoires with anomalous nucleotide sharing. TCRdb obtained this table from immuneACCESS and retained in-frame rearrangements with V and J assigned. These tables miss some clones; where compared with another copy, unresolved V genes account for less than half of the shortfall, and the remainder is unexplained. The V and J calls and clone size are taken from that table; D and trimming were inferred from the DNA. The sample contains more than 95,000 clones, roughly 80% of them found a single time. The biggest ten clones account for around 4% of the sample.

A note on this clone: Its recognized antigen is unknown. The sample holds no much larger clone one base away, and base qualities are not on file.

The sequence came from a man in his late teens or twenties in good health and CMV-seropositive. Sequences were obtained from PBMCs. The sequence joins TRBV9 to TRBJ2-7, with the D segment identity uncertain. The CDR3 is CASSVSGGSSYEQYF. The DNA sequence reads TGTGCCAGCAGCGTGTCGGGTGGAAGCTCCTACGAGCAGTACTTC.